This T cell receptor (beta chain) is drawn from a study of early T cells in non-severe SARS-CoV-2 infection. This clonotype was picked up many times. Unique molecular identifiers were attached to individual cDNA molecules. One entry per CDR3 protein results from TCRdb running MiXCR on the 5' RACE reads. Of roughly 88,000 distinct CDR3 sequences in the sample, 11% to 15% were seen once. Germline assignment: CDR1 SGHVS and CDR2 FNYEAQ. The CDR3 extends over 12 amino acids. V trimming: 9 bases; J trimming: 3 bases; junction bases outside the gene matches: 0. The V and J genes are TRBV7-6 and TRBJ2-3; 10 nucleotides align to TRBD2. This clonotype was sampled from an adult who was a healthcare worker with PCR-confirmed SARS-CoV-2 infection or an uninfected control (not recorded which). The sequenced material came from whole blood. The chain's CDR3 is CASSGGTDTQYF. DNA for the CDR3: TGTGCCAGTAGCGGGGGGACAGATACGCAGTATTTT.